This paragraph covers one T cell receptor beta chain sequence. Its antigen is unknown. No much larger clonotype is one base removed from it; base qualities were not supplied. This sample was included in a study of shared clonotypes between healthy human individuals (dated by TCRdb to about 2020). Concerning the study at large: A few men and two women, aged 18 to 49 years, made up the cohort. The study deeply sequenced blood TCR repertoires of about 5 healthy adults to estimate repertoire size and the extent of clonotype sharing between individuals. To increase sequencing depth and limit assay-specific biases, TCR repertoire library preparation and sequencing were carried out by different laboratories using diverse techniques. Between about 0.94 and 8.9 billion PBMCs per donor were obtained by leukapheresis.

Using the deep immunoSEQ assay, TCR CDR3 regions were amplified from genomic DNA by multiplex PCR. Extracted genomic DNA from each cell subset was spread evenly across all wells of several immunoSEQ 96-well plates, with each plate serving as a replicate. Each replicate PCR for unsorted PBMC received around 330 ng genomic DNA, equal to 25,000 to 35,000 T cell genomes. Ten immunoSEQ deep assay plates were used to sequence unsorted PBMC genomic DNA. The purified libraries were quantified using a Qubit 3.0 fluorometer, sized with a Bioanalyzer 2100, and then quantified again using the KAPA Library Quantification kit. A separate single-read 150-cycle Illumina NextSeq 550 flow cell was used to sequence each immunoSEQ 96-well plate. As for how the authors treated the data: Because the immunoSEQ output held only junctional sequences and lacked quality scores, the filtering could not match the filtering applied to full-length reads. To assign V/J genes and CDR3, sequences were annotated against IMGT germline references using PyIR, a Python wrapper for IgBLAST v1.9. Reads with weak V/J assignments (E-value above 1e-6), missing CDR3, stop codons, out-of-frame junctions, or ambiguous translated residues were removed. A V3J clonotype was defined by an identical inferred V gene, J gene, and CDR3 amino acid sequence. Percentage overlap between repertoires was computed as shared unique clonotypes divided by the size of the smaller repertoire. Three approaches were used to assess repertoire richness: RTK rarefaction, the Chao1 estimator, and Recon v2.1 estimates of unobserved clonotypes. TCRdb provides this immuneACCESS table in a form limited to in-frame rearrangements. Some clones are lacking; in checked studies, under half of them reflect an unresolved V gene, and why the rest are absent is not known. Clone size and V and J calls were adopted from that table, with D and trimming inferred from the DNA. This sample is represented by fewer than 600,000 clones; about four fifths of them were singletons. 13% of the sample belongs to the ten largest clones.

On the study overall, not on this receptor specifically: Pairwise subsampling indicated that sequencing depth was expected to affect the degree of clonotype sharing among donors. Sampling was limited to blood, and TCR repertoires in tissue likely differ from TCR repertoires in blood. The genetic and exposure-history diversity represented was limited by the small number of donors.

Donors were healthy HIV-negative adults with no recently reported acute infections or vaccinations. Only Caucasian adults living in Nashville, Tennessee, USA were represented among the donors. For unsorted samples, 80 million to 100 million PBMCs were counted, and genomic DNA was extracted using the QIAamp DNA Blood Mini kit. Blood was collected by leukapheresis, and PBMCs were isolated by Ficoll-Histopaque density gradient centrifugation and then cryopreserved in liquid nitrogen vapor phase. The germline V gene specifies MDHEN as CDR1 and SYDVKM as CDR2. V is cut back by 5 bases and J by 3 bases, with 9 bases in the junction unmatched. Measured from the cysteine to the phenylalanine, the CDR3 is 15 residues long. The entry retains the CDR3 DNA only, 45 bases that are in frame from base 1.

This chain is built from TRBV28 and TRBJ2-7, with 8 middle bases fitting TRBD2. Sample: PBMCs. This sequence was found in a woman between 40 and 55 years old in good health. Some clones in this sample may be carry-over from other donors' samples. The CDR3 in this case is CASSPGLAVGYEQYF. The DNA reads as follows: TGTGCCAGCAGTCCCGGACTAGCCGTCGGCTACGAGCAGTACTTC.